This TCR beta chain was sequenced during a study of beta chain features in type 1 diabetes. The entirety of the isolated RNA underwent reverse transcription, so expressed TCRB transcripts were sequenced. Repertoires were generated with immunoSEQ multiplex PCR, while TCRdb's copy carries only in-frame clones and drops some. The sample carries roughly 150,000 clones, about 7.3% recorded once. This clone has more than one count but fewer than ten. Its target is unknown. Findings of the study overall: TCRB CDR3s were moderately but significantly shorter in Type 1 diabetes patients in all four CD4+ subsets. More deletions and fewer insertions at VDJ junctions were found in patients with type 1 diabetes.

V was trimmed by 4 bases and J by 1 base, leaving 16 bases between them. Germline lookup yields CDR1 MDHEN and CDR2 SYDVKM. CDR3 length equals 16 residues. The chain couples TRBV28 to TRBJ1-1, with D uncertain. The TCR originated in a man between 18 and 29 years old in good health. The material sequenced was central memory CD4+ T cells from blood. The CDR3: CASSSGMSPENTEAFF. CDR3 bases: TGTGCCAGCAGTTCCGGTATGTCCCCCGAGAACACTGAAGCTTTCTTT.